Shown below are 20 T cell receptor beta chains from a single sample sequenced in a study of blood T cell repertoires in COVID-19. The data were produced by immunoSEQ multiplex PCR, yet TCRdb's version contains in-frame clones alone and is incomplete. Of some 270,000 clones in the sample, 80% to 90% were seen once. The sample consisted of PBMCs or T cells enriched from blood (not recorded which). Receptor source: a woman aged 50 to 60 who had been exposed to COVID-19.

This chain connects TRBV5-4 to TRBJ1-1; TRBD1 is a possible D gene (5 bases). The V end lost 0 bases, the J end lost 7 bases, and 19 bases lay between the germline ends. In germline, CDR1 is SGHNT, CDR2 YYREEE (reference sequence). There are 16 residues in the CDR3. CDR3: CASSLVGRGAFDEAFF. CDR3 nucleotides: TGTGCCAGCAGCTTGGTAGGGAGGGGCGCTTTTGATGAAGCTTTCTTT.

The chain links TRBV4-1 to TRBJ2-7; maybe TRBD1 (5 bases). The CDR3 consists of 12 residues. Germline CDR1 MGHRA, CDR2 YSYEKL. The germline V and J ends were trimmed by 9 bases and 0 bases, with 9 bases remaining between them. DNA for the CDR3: TGCGCCAGGTTTGACAGCTCCTACGAGCAGTACTTC. It encodes CARFDSSYEQYF.

The J gene is TRBJ2-3, the V gene TRBV11-1; the match to TRBD2 covers 8 bases. The CDR3 has 15 amino acids. From germline, CDR1 is SGHAT and CDR2 FQDESV (reference sequence). Losses at the gene ends were 4 bases for V and 1 base for J; bases not matched to a gene: 4. In DNA, the CDR3 is TGTGCCAGCAGCTCCGCGGGGGGACGCACAGATACGCAGTATTTT. It encodes CASSSAGGRTDTQYF.

The V gene is TRBV9, the J gene TRBJ2-2; 12 nucleotides agree with TRBD2. V lost 6 bases to trimming and J lost 4 bases; unmatched junction nucleotides: 7. The germline V gene has CDR1 SGDLS and CDR2 YYNGEE. The CDR3 length is 16 residues. Here the CDR3 DNA reads TGTGCCAGCACCCAGACTAGCGGGGGACGCACCGGGGAGCTGTTTTTT. Its translation: CASTQTSGGRTGELFF. The full variable domain, its missing parts supplied by reference TRBV9 and TRBJ2-2, is DSGVTQTPKHLITATGQRVTLRCSPRSGDLSVYWYQQSLDQGLQFLIQYYNGEERAKGNILERFSAQQFPDLHSELNLSSLELGDSALYFCASTQTSGGRTGELFFGEGSRLTVL.

This chain connects TRBV5-6 to TRBJ2-7; 11 bases fit TRBD1. CDR1 is SGHDT, CDR2 YYEEEE, per germline. This CDR3 has 16 amino acids. V was clipped by 4 bases and J by 0 bases; unmatched bases: 6. In DNA form, the CDR3 reads TGTGCCAGCAGCCCCCGGGACAGGGGGAGCTCCTACGAGCAGTACTTC. Amino acid sequence: CASSPRDRGSSYEQYF.

The J gene is TRBJ2-7, the V gene TRBV30; tentatively, D is TRBD1 (7 bases). Germline V gene data show CDR1 as GTSNPN and CDR2 as SVGIG (reference sequence). This CDR3 has 13 residues. V was clipped by 1 base and J by 2 bases, with 9 bases between them. CDR3 DNA: TGTGCCTGGAGTGCAGGGGGGACCTACGAGCAGTACTTC. This gives the protein CAWSAGGTYEQYF. Full variable domain (rest looked up from reference TRBV30 and TRBJ2-7): SQTIHQWPATLVQPVGSPLSLECTVEGTSNPNLYWYRQAAGRGLQLLFYSVGIGQISSEVPQNLSASRPQDRQFILSSKKLLLSDSGFYLCAWSAGGTYEQYFGPGTRLTVT.

This clone was recorded only once. This chain links TRBV28 with TRBJ1-1; 9 bases are shared with TRBD1. V gave up 8 bases and J gave up 10 bases; unmatched junction bases: 11. In germline, CDR1 is MDHEN, CDR2 SYDVKM. CDR3 size: 13 residues. DNA of the CDR3: TGTGCCAGCGGAAGGGGACAGGGATATAGAGCTTTCTTT. The encoded protein is CASGRGQGYRAFF.

This clone was seen just once. The genes are TRBV6-5 and TRBJ2-3; D might be TRBD2 (6 bases). The CDR3 is 15 residues long. Per germline, CDR1 MNHEY and CDR2 SVGAGI. Deletions cut 6 bases from V and 1 base from J, with 14 bases between. The CDR3 loop reads CASRAGEAGTDTQYF. In DNA, the CDR3 is TGTGCCAGCAGGGCTGGGGAGGCGGGCACAGATACGCAGTATTTT.

The chain uses TRBV10-3 and TRBJ2-3, with 9 bases fitting TRBD2. Looked up from germline, CDR1 is ENHRY and CDR2 is SYGVKD. V lost 8 bases to trimming and J lost 0 bases; unmatched junction nucleotides: 6. The CDR3 has 15 residues. In DNA, the CDR3 is TGTGCCATCGCTAGCGGGGCGTCTAGCACAGATACGCAGTATTTT. As protein: CAIASGASSTDTQYF.

V usage is TRBV7-6 and J usage is TRBJ2-1; 8 bases are a match to TRBD1. The CDR3 totals 18 residues. Germline CDR1 and CDR2: SGHVS and FNYEAQ. The junction had 9 bases not matched to a gene; V was cut back by 2 bases and J by 0 bases. As DNA, the CDR3 is TGTGCCAGCAGCTTAAATCGGGGACAGGCCCTCTCCTACAATGAGCAGTTCTTC. This encodes CASSLNRGQALSYNEQFF.

J is TRBJ2-3 and V is TRBV7-2; no reliable D call. The CDR3 sequence is 12 residues long. From germline, CDR1 is SGHTA and CDR2 FQGNSA. V was trimmed by 5 bases and J by 6 bases, leaving 9 bases between them. The CDR3 coding sequence is TGTGCCAGCAGCCCCCGGAGCGATACGCAGTATTTT. Protein product: CASSPRSDTQYF.

The chain is built from TRBV6-5 and TRBJ1-3; TRBD1 aligns across 7 bases. Trimming at V came to 8 bases and at J to 0 bases, leaving 1 base not matched to a gene. Germline values: CDR1 MNHEY, CDR2 SVGAGI. This CDR3 region has 13 residues. The CDR3: CASRDSSGNTIYF. DNA for the CDR3: TGTGCCAGCCGGGACAGCTCTGGAAACACCATATATTTT.

The genes are TRBV9 and TRBJ2-3, with 8 bases matching TRBD1. Germline CDR1 SGDLS, CDR2 YYNGEE. J gave up 3 bases and V 0 bases, and 3 bases lay outside the gene matches. This CDR3 contains 15 residues. The CDR3 coding sequence is TGTGCCAGCAGCGTAGGGCGGACAGGGACAGATACGCAGTATTTT. Translating it yields CASSVGRTGTDTQYF.

This clone turned up a few times. At one boundary the junction diverges from the germline segment, which might be a read error. The rearrangement joins TRBV6-5 to TRBJ2-7, with TRBD2 matching 11 bases. This CDR3 is 15 amino acids long. Germline V lookup: CDR1 MNHEY, CDR2 SVGAGI. CDR3 in amino acids: CASSPILGALAGGDF. CDR3 nucleotides: TGTGCCAGCAGTCCTATCCTTGGGGCTCTAGCGGGGGGAGACTTC.

CDR3 nucleotide sequence: TGTGCCAGCAGCACTAAGACAGGCTGGAACATTCAGTACTTC. Translation gives CASSTKTGWNIQYF. The genes are TRBV7-2 and TRBJ2-4, with D tentatively TRBD1 (6 bases). Germline V gene lookup returns CDR1 SGHTA and CDR2 FQGNSA. The CDR3 has 14 amino acids. V lost 5 bases and J 7 bases, leaving 15 bases between the germline ends.

The chain links TRBV9 to TRBJ2-1; 10 bases are a match to TRBD2. The ends lost 2 bases at V and 6 bases at J; junction bases unmatched: 5. From germline, CDR1 is SGDLS and CDR2 YYNGEE. The length of the CDR3 is 15 residues. The CDR3 spells CASSVGTSAFNEQFF. CDR3 nucleotide sequence: TGTGCCAGCAGCGTCGGGACTAGCGCTTTCAATGAGCAGTTCTTC.

CDR3 sequence: CATLPPGSNQPQHF. Here the CDR3 DNA reads TGTGCCACCCTACCACCGGGAAGCAATCAGCCCCAGCATTTT. The chain employs TRBV28 and TRBJ1-5; D not certain. Germline assignment: CDR1 MDHEN and CDR2 SYDVKM. With 10 bases removed from V and 1 base from J, the gap between germline ends came to 14 bases. The CDR3 has 14 residues.

The chain links TRBV6-2 or TRBV6-3 to TRBJ2-3; D is perhaps TRBD1 (6 bases). Germline-derived CDR1 and CDR2 are MNHEY and SVGEGT. The V end lost 2 bases, the J end lost 0 bases, and 12 bases lay between the germline ends. This CDR3 region has 16 residues. In nucleotides, the CDR3 is TGTGCCAGCAGTTACGACACAGGGTTCAGCACAGATACGCAGTATTTT. Its translation: CASSYDTGFSTDTQYF.

This clone has a handful of counts. V gene TRBV9 combines with J gene TRBJ2-1; 16 bases align to TRBD2. With V trimmed by 3 bases and J by 7 bases, 10 bases remained unmatched. CDR1 and CDR2 from the germline V gene are SGDLS and YYNGEE. This CDR3 has 18 residues. The CDR3 DNA follows: TGTGCCAGCAGCGAACCCTCCCAGGGACTAGCGGGGGGGAATGAGCAGTTCTTC. As protein: CASSEPSQGLAGGNEQFF.

J is TRBJ2-3 and V is TRBV7-9, with D maybe TRBD1 (6 bases). V was cut by 5 bases and J by 0 bases, with 15 bases left in between. Germline V gene sequence: CDR1 SEHNR, CDR2 FQNEAQ (reference sequence). The CDR3 is made up of 16 amino acids. This chain's CDR3 is CASSQTGLLSTDTQYF. CDR3 sequence (DNA): TGTGCCAGCAGCCAAACAGGGTTACTGAGCACAGATACGCAGTATTTT.